This is a list of T cell receptor beta chains from one sample in a study of T cells in Graves' hyperthyroidism and ophthalmopathy. TCRdb passed the multiplex PCR reads through MiXCR, listing each CDR3 protein once. The data contain approximately 360,000 distinct CDR3 sequences, around a quarter of them singletons. The sequenced sample consisted of blood. These receptors were obtained from a man over 45 with Graves' hyperthyroidism. CDR3s include the opening cysteine and the closing phenylalanine or tryptophan. A D gene is named only where the DNA matches it firmly. The size field is filled for only some rows; it gives once, few, many or a size class.

D,V,J,size,DNA,CDR3
TRBD2,TRBV7-2,TRBJ2-3,many,TGTGCCAGCAGCCGACTAGCGGGAGGGGCGGATACGCAGTATTTT,CASSRLAGGADTQYF
TRBD1,TRBV5-8,TRBJ1-1,-,TGTGCCAGCAGCCCCCGATCGACAGGGGGGGGAACTGAAGCTTTCTTT,CASSPRSTGGGTEAFF
-,TRBV7-6,TRBJ2-1,-,TGTGCCAGCAGCCGTGGGGGTAGCAGGGGCAATGAGCAGTTCTTC,CASSRGGSRGNEQFF
-,TRBV7-9,TRBJ2-1,few,TGTGCCAGCAGCCCACCTCTCAGTGAGCAGTTCTTC,CASSPPLSEQFF
-,TRBV19,TRBJ2-3,-,TGTGCCAGTAGTATGTCCCACAGCCGAGATACGCAGTATTTT,CASSMSHSRDTQYF
TRBD1,TRBV28,TRBJ1-2,many,TGTGCCAGCAGTCCAGACAGGGGCATTCCCACAGGGGATTACGGCTACACCTTC,CASSPDRGIPTGDYGYTF
-,TRBV2,TRBJ1-5,-,TGTGCCAGCAGTGAAAGTGGATGGGGGGGCCATAATCAGCCCCAGCATTTT,CASSESGWGGHNQPQHF
TRBD2,TRBV7-9,TRBJ2-1,many,TGTGCCAGCAGCTTCGGACTAGCGGGGGTCGATGAGCAGTTCTTC,CASSFGLAGVDEQFF
TRBD1,TRBV11-2,TRBJ2-2,-,TGTGCCAGCAGCCCTTGGACAGGTTTCAGCGGGGAGCTGTTTTTT,CASSPWTGFSGELFF
-,TRBV10-3,TRBJ2-2,-,TGTGCCATCAGGGGGGACTCCTACACCGGGGAGCTGTTTTTT,CAIRGDSYTGELFF
TRBD1,TRBV6-1,TRBJ2-7,-,TGTGCCAGCAGTCCCCTTGCTCCGGGACAGGGTTACGAGCAGTACTTC,CASSPLAPGQGYEQYF
TRBD2,TRBV2,TRBJ2-2,few,TGTGCCAGCAGTGGACTAGCGGGAGGGGCCGGGGAGCTGTTTTTT,CASSGLAGGAGELFF
-,TRBV3-1,TRBJ2-5,-,TGTGCCAGCAGCGAGGAAGTGACCCAGTACTTC,CASSEEVTQYF
-,TRBV27,TRBJ2-5,-,TGTGCCAGCAGTTCGGAGACAGGATCAGGGACCCAGTACTTC,CASSSETGSGTQYF
-,TRBV24-1,TRBJ2-5,few,TGTGCCACCAGTGATTCCGGGACCCTGGGAGAGACCCAGTACTTC,CATSDSGTLGETQYF
-,TRBV10-3,TRBJ2-5,few,TGTGCCATCAGTGAGTCCCCCGGAGCGGAAGTGGGGGAGACCCAGTACTTC,CAISESPGAEVGETQYF
-,TRBV6-1,TRBJ2-1,-,TGTGCCAGCAGTATAAGGGACGAAGACAATGAGCAGTTCTTC,CASSIRDEDNEQFF
TRBD2,TRBV6-1,TRBJ2-3,-,TGTGCCAGTGGGGGTAGCGGGACCACAGATACGCAGTATTTT,CASGGSGTTDTQYF
TRBD2,TRBV27,TRBJ2-7,many,TGTGCCAGCAGCCCCGAACGGCGGGAGCGCAGCTCCTACGAGCAGTACTTC,CASSPERRERSSYEQYF
TRBD2,TRBV5-1,TRBJ2-7,many,TGTGCCAGCAGCACGACTAGCGGGAGTTACGAGCAGTACTTC,CASSTTSGSYEQYF
TRBD2,TRBV11-2,TRBJ2-3,many,TGTGCCAGCAGCTTAGTTAGGCGGACTAGCGGCCGCACAGATACGCAGTATTTT,CASSLVRRTSGRTDTQYF
-,TRBV28,TRBJ2-7,many,TGTGCCAGCAGTCTCCCCGTGGGGGTTGTCTACGAGCAGTACTTC,CASSLPVGVVYEQYF
TRBD1,TRBV19,TRBJ1-1,once,TGTGCCAGTAGTTCACGTGGGGGACAGGGAAGGACTGAAGCTTTCTTT,CASSSRGGQGRTEAFF
TRBD1,TRBV9,TRBJ2-5,-,TGTGCCAGCAGCGTAGGGGACAGGGAGGAGACCCAGTACTTC,CASSVGDREETQYF
TRBD1,TRBV20-1,TRBJ1-1,few,TGCAGTGCTAGTCTCCTGACAGGGGGCAACACTGAAGCTTTCTTT,CSASLLTGGNTEAFF
TRBD2,TRBV29-1,TRBJ2-3,few,TGCAGCGTTGAGACGACTAGCGGGAGCACAGATACGCAGTATTTT,CSVETTSGSTDTQYF
-,TRBV6-1,TRBJ1-2,few,TGTGCCAGCAGTGAAGGCAGGGGCTCTAACTATGGCTACACCTTC,CASSEGRGSNYGYTF
TRBD1,TRBV11-2,TRBJ1-1,few,TGTGCCAGCAGCGCACAGGGGGAGAGTTCGAACACTGAAGCTTTCTTT,CASSAQGESSNTEAFF
-,TRBV20-1,TRBJ2-3,many,TGCAGTGCTCCCAGGGGGGAGGGCGGAGATACGCAGTATTTT,CSAPRGEGGDTQYF
-,TRBV2,TRBJ1-2,-,TGTGCCAGCAACATCCAGAACTATGGCTACACCTTC,CASNIQNYGYTF
TRBD2,TRBV5-1,TRBJ2-2,few,TGCGCCAGCAGGCTAGCGGGAGGCGACACCGGGGAGCTGTTTTTT,CASRLAGGDTGELFF
-,TRBV5-1,TRBJ2-2,-,TGCGCCAGCAGCCTAAATCCGGACAAATATCGTACCGGGGAGCTGTTTTTT,CASSLNPDKYRTGELFF
TRBD2,TRBV28,TRBJ2-3,many,TGTGCCAGCAGCCCACTAGCGGGAGCGGAAGATACGCAGTATTTT,CASSPLAGAEDTQYF
-,TRBV20-1,TRBJ2-3,many,TGCAGTGCTAAGGCAGTATATCGTACAGATACGCAGTATTTT,CSAKAVYRTDTQYF
-,TRBV7-3,TRBJ2-1,-,TGTGCCAGCAGCTTAGATTCGAAATCCTCCTACAATGAGCAGTTCTTC,CASSLDSKSSYNEQFF
-,TRBV5-1,TRBJ1-1,-,TGCGCCAGCCGGCCATCGGGGGCATTATCTGAAGCTTTCTTT,CASRPSGALSEAFF
TRBD1,TRBV28,TRBJ1-1,-,TGTGCCAGCAGTCAAGCGGACAGGGGGCTGAACACTGAAGCTTTCTTT,CASSQADRGLNTEAFF
TRBD2,TRBV6-1,TRBJ2-7,-,TGTGCCATTCAAACTAGCGGCTCCTACGAGCAGTACTTC,CAIQTSGSYEQYF
-,TRBV12-3/TRBV12-4,TRBJ1-5,-,TGTGCCAGCAGTTTAGGGTCAGGGGGCAATCAGCCCCAGCATTTT,CASSLGSGGNQPQHF
TRBD2,TRBV12-3/TRBV12-4,TRBJ2-5,few,TGTGCCAGCAGTCCACGGACTAGCGGGAGAGGCCAAGAGACCCAGTACTTC,CASSPRTSGRGQETQYF
TRBD2,TRBV12-3/TRBV12-4,TRBJ2-2,-,TGTGCCAGCGGGACTAGCGGGAGTGGGGAGCTGTTTTTT,CASGTSGSGELFF
-,TRBV5-6,TRBJ2-2,-,TGTGCCAGCAGCTCCATATCCTCCGGGGAGCTGTTTTTT,CASSSISSGELFF
-,TRBV11-2,TRBJ2-7,-,TGTGCCAGCAACCTCGATCCCAGCGAGTTCGAGCAGTACTTC,CASNLDPSEFEQYF
TRBD2,TRBV20-1,TRBJ2-5,few,TGCAGTGCCCTGACGGCTAGCGGGAGGGGGGAGACCCAGTACTTC,CSALTASGRGETQYF
-,TRBV5-5,TRBJ1-4,-,TGTGCCAGCAGCCACATGGGAGGTGAAAAACTGTTTTTT,CASSHMGGEKLFF
-,TRBV12-5,TRBJ2-3,few,TGTGCTAGTGGCCGTCCTGGCGAGGTTCCAGATACGCAGTATTTT,CASGRPGEVPDTQYF